This TCR beta chain originates from a study of prognosis after radiotherapy for stage I lung cancer. Findings of the study overall: Patients with distant metastases had lower Shannon entropy after stereotactic body radiation therapy.

Turning to this clonotype: Its specificity is not known. Just one base apart from a much larger clone, this may be a read error.

Germline V CDR1 and CDR2: SGHRS, YFSETQ. With 0 bases removed from V and 5 bases from J, the gap between germline ends came to 20 bases. The CDR3 runs 17 residues. Each of the patients had no lymph node involvement on CT and PET/CT and no prior chemotherapy, radiotherapy or other malignancies. TCR beta CDR3 was amplified from genomic DNA by two-round multiplex PCR. The use of primers specific to each TRBV and TRBJ gene characterized first-round PCR. TCRdb reanalysed the multiplex PCR reads using MiXCR and keeps one entry per CDR3 protein. This sample yields around 30,000 distinct CDR3 sequences, of which around a third are seen a single time; 12% belongs to the top ten.

Sequencing used PBMCs, obtained before or after stereotactic body radiation therapy (not recorded which). The genes are TRBV5-1 and TRBJ1-1; D possibly corresponds to TRBD1 (6 bases). The origin of this receptor is a donor older than 45 with non-small cell lung cancer. As DNA, the CDR3 is TGCGCCAGCAGCTTGGGTCAGGGGATCTTCTGGGGGACTGAAGCTTTCTTT. Its translation is CASSLGQGIFWGTEAFF.